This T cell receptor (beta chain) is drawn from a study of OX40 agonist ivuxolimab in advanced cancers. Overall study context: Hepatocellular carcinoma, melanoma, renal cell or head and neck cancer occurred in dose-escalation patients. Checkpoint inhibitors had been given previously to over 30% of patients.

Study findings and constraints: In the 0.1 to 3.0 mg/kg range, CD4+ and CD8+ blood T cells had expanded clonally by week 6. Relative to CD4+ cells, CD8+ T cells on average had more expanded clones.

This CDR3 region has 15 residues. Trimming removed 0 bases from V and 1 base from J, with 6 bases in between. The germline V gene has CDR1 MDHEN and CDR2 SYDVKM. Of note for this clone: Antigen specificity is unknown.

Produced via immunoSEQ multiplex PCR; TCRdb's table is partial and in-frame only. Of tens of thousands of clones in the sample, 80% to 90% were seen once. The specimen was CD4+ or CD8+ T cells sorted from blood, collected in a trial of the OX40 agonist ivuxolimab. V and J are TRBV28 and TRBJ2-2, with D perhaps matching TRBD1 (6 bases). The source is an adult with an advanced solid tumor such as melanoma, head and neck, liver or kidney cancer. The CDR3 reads CASSLWTGNTGELFF. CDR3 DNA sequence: TGTGCCAGCAGTTTATGGACAGGGAACACCGGGGAGCTGTTTTTT. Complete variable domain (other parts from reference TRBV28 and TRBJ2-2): DVKVTQSSRYLVKRTGEKVFLECVQDMDHENMFWYRQDPGLGLRLIYFSYDVKMKEKGDIPEGYSVSREKKERFSLILESASTNQTSMYLCASSLWTGNTGELFFGEGSRLTVL.